This T cell receptor beta chain stems from a study of blood T cells in healthy people across ages. About the study: T cells yielded about one barcoded beta molecule per two cells through template switching. Overall study findings and caveats: The diversity estimates, figures obtained from one million T cells, were considered underestimates. CMV status of donors was not determined, possibly confounding expanded clonotype changes.

The CDR3 extends over 15 amino acids. The germline V and J ends were trimmed by 6 bases and 2 bases, with 15 bases remaining between them. Samples each yielded at least 5.5 micrograms of total RNA. Points on this clonotype: Its antigen is undetermined.

Through a sample-barcoded 5' primer and a J-beta primer mix, a second PCR was run for 7 to 11 cycles. One entry per CDR3 protein, called by TCRdb with MiXCR from the 5' RACE reads. The data contain some 690,000 distinct CDR3 sequences, roughly 20% of them seen just once; the ten biggest clones take up 22%. The chain uses TRBV12-3 or TRBV12-4 and TRBJ2-3; D could derive from TRBD1 or TRBD2 (5 bases each). This receptor was taken from a man aged 65 to 85 in good health. The specimen was blood. In DNA, the CDR3 is TGTGCCAGCAGCTCGGGGTTCGGGACCACAGATACGCAGTATTTT. Its protein product is CASSSGFGTTDTQYF.